The 17 T cell receptor beta chains below all came from one sample that was sequenced in a study of spatial heterogeneity in lung cancer. Study-level results: For expanded intratumoral alpha and beta TCRs, counts tracked tumor mutation counts.

No antigens are known for them. Via MiXCR, TCRdb re-called the 5' RACE reads, giving one row per CDR3 protein. The sample consists of some 6,000 distinct CDR3 sequences, 11% to 15% of them appearing once. Specified time point: sample taken at primary tumor resection. The source was lung tumor tissue, collected at surgery. The receptors were sampled from a male donor with early-stage non-small cell lung cancer.

This clonotype appeared many times. V and J are TRBV11-2 and TRBJ2-3, with 7 bases matching TRBD2. This CDR3 has 15 residues. Germline V CDR1 and CDR2: SGHAT, FQNNGV. With V trimmed by 1 base and J by 4 bases, 5 bases remained unmatched. In DNA, the CDR3 is TGTGCCAGCAGCTTAGCGGGAGGCGGGTCAGATACGCAGTATTTT. Protein product: CASSLAGGGSDTQYF.

This clonotype was found a few times. The chain joins TRBV21-1 to TRBJ2-7; the table's D call TRBD1 went unverified against the DNA. TRBV21-1 is designated a pseudogene. CDR3 length: 14 amino acids. The CDR3 bases are TGTGCCAGCGCCTTCGGACAGGGGCCATCGGAGCAGTACTTC. Protein product: CASAFGQGPSEQYF.

The sample holds many counts of this clonotype. The chain combines TRBV3-1 with TRBJ2-7; no definite D call. The V end lost 0 bases, the J end lost 5 bases, and 8 bases lay between the germline ends. This CDR3 has 13 residues. CDR1 LGHDT and CDR2 YNNKEL come from the germline V gene (reference sequence). The CDR3 loop reads CASSQDLDHEQYF. DNA for the CDR3: TGTGCCAGCAGCCAAGATTTAGACCACGAGCAGTACTTC.

In its sample, this clonotype was seen a few times. The V gene is TRBV11-2, the J gene TRBJ2-1; D gene uncertain. This CDR3 comprises 14 residues. Germline V gene lookup returns CDR1 SGHAT and CDR2 FQNNGV. The V end lost 3 bases, the J end lost 8 bases, and 14 bases lay between the germline ends. Here the CDR3 reads CASSFSTIRDEQFF. CDR3 bases: TGTGCCAGCAGCTTCTCGACGATCCGGGATGAGCAGTTCTTC.

This clonotype has a handful of counts. The chain recombines TRBV20-1 with TRBJ1-5; D is undetermined. The length of the CDR3 is 14 residues. V lost 1 base and J 2 bases, leaving 9 bases between the germline ends. The V gene's germline CDR1 is DFQATT and CDR2 SNEGSKA (reference sequence). The CDR3: CSARVGGGNQPQHF. CDR3 DNA: TGCAGTGCTAGAGTCGGAGGAGGCAATCAGCCCCAGCATTTT.

This clonotype was seen many times. The chain has TRBV6-6 and TRBJ1-6; 7 nucleotides agree with TRBD1. The germline gives CDR1 MNHNY, CDR2 SVGAGI (reference sequence). The CDR3 has 14 residues. Germline trimming cut 7 bases from V and 6 bases from J; bases unmatched to any gene: 6. The CDR3 sequence is CASTRQGGNSPLHF. CDR3 DNA sequence: TGTGCCAGCACCAGACAGGGAGGTAATTCACCCCTCCACTTT.

Relative to its sample, this clonotype is medium-sized. The chain uses TRBV5-1 and TRBJ2-5, with D perhaps given as TRBD1 or TRBD2 (5 bases each). This CDR3 comprises 15 residues. Germline values: CDR1 SGHRS, CDR2 YFSETQ. The V and J ends lost 4 bases and 5 bases respectively, with 18 bases between them. CDR3 region: CASSRTGLTTETQYF. In DNA form, the CDR3 reads TGCGCCAGCAGCCGGACGGGGCTAACAACGGAGACCCAGTACTTC.

The chain employs TRBV5-1 and TRBJ2-5; possible D gene TRBD2, 6 bases. Trimming removed 4 bases from V and 3 bases from J, with 10 bases in between. The CDR3 runs to 13 residues. Germline V gene lookup returns CDR1 SGHRS and CDR2 YFSETQ. CDR3 protein: CASSPGGEETQYF. The CDR3 DNA reads as TGCGCCAGCAGCCCGGGCGGGGAAGAGACCCAGTACTTC.

The table lists this clonotype with many counts. This sequence joins TRBV7-9 and TRBJ2-2, with D maybe TRBD1 (5 bases). CDR1 and CDR2 (germline): SEHNR, FQNEAQ (reference sequence). The CDR3 is made up of 16 amino acids. Trimming removed 5 bases from V and 5 bases from J, with 18 bases in between. The CDR3 DNA sequence: TGTGCCAGCAGCCTAGGCCCCCAGGGCCAAACCGGGGAGCTGTTTTTT. Protein product: CASSLGPQGQTGELFF.

V gene TRBV5-1 combines with J gene TRBJ1-5, with 7 bases matching TRBD1. Unmatched junction bases numbered 8, after V lost 4 bases and J lost 7 bases. Germline-derived CDR1 and CDR2 are SGHRS and YFSETQ. The CDR3 covers 14 residues. The CDR3 loop is CASSRDGGQQPQHF. In nucleotides, the CDR3 is TGCGCCAGCAGCAGGGACGGGGGACAGCAGCCCCAGCATTTT.

This clonotype has at least ten counts. The V gene is TRBV5-1, the J gene TRBJ1-4; possible D gene TRBD1, 5 bases. Trimming left V 0 bases short and J 8 bases short, with 20 bases between. This CDR3 comprises 17 residues. CDR1 is SGHRS, CDR2 YFSETQ, per germline. CDR3: CASSLVGASRSREKLFF. CDR3 bases: TGCGCCAGCAGCTTGGTCGGGGCCTCCCGTTCGCGAGAAAAACTGTTTTTT.

This clonotype came up many times. The chain uses TRBV5-5 and TRBJ1-6; 8 positions match TRBD1. This CDR3 comprises 15 residues. CDR1 is SGHKS, CDR2 YYEKEE, per germline (reference sequence). V was pared by 4 bases and J by 7 bases, with 7 bases of the junction left unmatched. Here the CDR3 DNA reads TGTGCCAGCAGCCCGGCCGGGACAGGAAATTCACCCCTCCACTTT. As protein: CASSPAGTGNSPLHF. Filled out from reference TRBV5-5 and TRBJ1-6, the complete variable domain reads DAGVTQSPTHLIKTRGQQVTLRCSPISGHKSVSWYQQVLGQGPQFIFQYYEKEERGRGNFPDRFSARQFPNYSSELNVNALLLGDSALYLCASSPAGTGNSPLHFGNGTRLTVT.

This clonotype has a count of ten or more. The V call is TRBV2, the J call TRBJ2-5; a possible D gene is TRBD2 (6 bases). Germline V gene lookup returns CDR1 SNHLY and CDR2 FYNNEI. Trimming removed 7 bases from V and 5 bases from J, with 14 bases in between. This CDR3 is 13 amino acids long. As DNA, the CDR3 is TGTGCCAGCATCGGGAGCACCAGGGAGACCCAGTACTTC. It yields the protein CASIGSTRETQYF.

This clonotype is medium-sized within its sample. This chain links TRBV2 with TRBJ2-7, with 8 bases matching TRBD2. J was trimmed by 2 bases and V by 8 bases; bases with no gene match: 8. Germline values: CDR1 SNHLY, CDR2 FYNNEI. The CDR3 sequence is 14 residues long. For the CDR3, the DNA is TGTGCCAGCGGGGGAACTAGCGGAACCTACGAGCAGTACTTC. Its protein is CASGGTSGTYEQYF.

This clonotype was seen more than once but under ten times. The chain uses TRBV28 and TRBJ2-1, with D unresolved. The CDR3 sequence is 12 residues long. CDR1 is MDHEN, CDR2 SYDVKM, per germline. Trimming took off 1 base at V and 5 bases at J, with 3 bases between the two ends. As DNA, the CDR3 is TGTGCCAGCAGTTTATTGGACAATGAGCAGTTCTTC. Translation gives CASSLLDNEQFF.

The genes are TRBV5-1 and TRBJ2-3; perhaps TRBD1 as D (6 bases). CDR3 length: 18 residues. Trimming stripped 4 bases from V and 6 bases from J, with 27 bases between. The germline V gene has CDR1 SGHRS and CDR2 YFSETQ. CDR3 nucleotide sequence: TGCGCCAGCAGCACCTTCGACAGGACGGGCCCCTTATCCGATACGCAGTATTTT. It translates to CASSTFDRTGPLSDTQYF.

V usage is TRBV29-1 and J usage is TRBJ1-2; 9 nucleotides agree with TRBD1. The CDR3 runs to 14 residues. Germline CDR1 reads SQVTM; CDR2 reads ANQGSEA. The V and J ends lost 4 bases and 5 bases, in that order; junction bases with no gene match: 8. Here the CDR3 DNA reads TGCAGCGTTGTTCCGGGACAGGGAGTTTATGGCTACACCTTC. Translated, it gives CSVVPGQGVYGYTF.